This T cell receptor (beta chain) was sequenced for a study of blood T cell repertoires in COVID-19. Germline V lookup: CDR1 SGHRS, CDR2 YFSETQ. Trimming stripped 4 bases from V and 0 bases from J, with 13 bases between. The CDR3 loop spans 16 amino acids. Here immunoSEQ multiplex PCR was the method, and the copy in TCRdb shows in-frame clones only, minus some. The sample lists 150,000 to 200,000 clones; approximately 88% were seen once. The source of this sequence is a woman aged 55-70 years who had recovered from COVID-19. Sequencing input: PBMCs or T cells enriched from blood (not recorded which). The J gene is TRBJ2-2, the V gene TRBV5-1; D possibly corresponds to TRBD2 (6 bases). The CDR3 DNA reads as TGCGCCAGCAGCCCCCAGACGGGGGCGAACACCGGGGAGCTGTTTTTT. This sequence encodes CASSPQTGANTGELFF.